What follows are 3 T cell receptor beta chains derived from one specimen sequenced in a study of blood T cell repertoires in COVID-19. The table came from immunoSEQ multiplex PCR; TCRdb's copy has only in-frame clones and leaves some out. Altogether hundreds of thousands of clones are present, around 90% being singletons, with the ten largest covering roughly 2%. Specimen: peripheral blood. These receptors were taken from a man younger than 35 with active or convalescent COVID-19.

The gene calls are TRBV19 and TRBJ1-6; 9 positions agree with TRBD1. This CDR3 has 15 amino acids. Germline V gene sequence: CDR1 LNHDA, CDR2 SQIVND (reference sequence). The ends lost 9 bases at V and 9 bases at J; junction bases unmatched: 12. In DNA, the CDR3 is TGTGCCAGCTCCGACAGGGGGGTCGATGGTTCACCCCTCCACTTT. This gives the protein CASSDRGVDGSPLHF.

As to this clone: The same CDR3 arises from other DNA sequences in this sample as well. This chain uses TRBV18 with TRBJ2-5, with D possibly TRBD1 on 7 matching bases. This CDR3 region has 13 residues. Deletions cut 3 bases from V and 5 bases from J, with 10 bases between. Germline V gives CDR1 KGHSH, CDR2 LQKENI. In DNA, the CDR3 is TGTGCCAGCTCACCGCCAGGGGGGGAGACCCAGTACTTC. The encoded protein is CASSPPGGETQYF.

The CDR3 region has the DNA TGTGCCACCAGGAAGGGGGTCGACACCGGGGAGCTGTTTTTT. This sequence encodes CATRKGVDTGELFF. The chain joins TRBV24-1 to TRBJ2-2; maybe TRBD1 (6 bases). The germline V and J ends were trimmed by 7 bases and 3 bases, with 11 bases remaining between them. CDR3 length equals 14 residues. CDR1 KGHDR and CDR2 SFDVKD come from the germline V gene.